The rows below give T cell receptor beta chains drawn from one sample of a study of blood T cells in healthy people across ages. TCRdb re-called the 5' RACE reads with MiXCR, one entry per CDR3 protein. The sample holds 1.5 million to 2 million distinct CDR3 sequences, about 39% seen once. Sample: blood. These receptors were collected from a human donor in good health. CDR3s include the opening cysteine and the closing phenylalanine or tryptophan. The order of the fields is D gene, clone size, CDR3 length, J gene, V gene, CDR3 DNA, CDR3 protein. A D gene is named only where the DNA matches it firmly. Only some rows state a clone size, as once, few, many or a class for expanded clones.

TRBD1 | NA | 14 | TRBJ1-6 | TRBV12-3/TRBV12-4 | TGTGCCAGCAGTTTAAGCAGGGGGCTTTCACCCCTCCACTTT | CASSLSRGLSPLHF
NA | few | 17 | TRBJ1-2 | TRBV29-1 | TGCAGCGTTGAGCTCCTTGCCTTGGTGGCAGGGGAAGATGGCTACACCTTC | CSVELLALVAGEDGYTF
NA | NA | 14 | TRBJ1-2 | TRBV5-5 | TGTGCCAGCAGCTTGGCCCGGGGGTTCTATGGCTACACCTTC | CASSLARGFYGYTF
NA | few | 16 | TRBJ2-1 | TRBV6-2/TRBV6-3 | TGTGCCAGCAGTTACGTTGGGGGCTGGGACGACAATGAGCAGTTCTTC | CASSYVGGWDDNEQFF
TRBD1 | NA | 15 | TRBJ1-6 | TRBV7-3 | TGTGCCAGCAGCTTTACCGGGACAGCCAATTCACCCCTCCACTTT | CASSFTGTANSPLHF
TRBD2 | NA | 15 | TRBJ2-7 | TRBV7-2 | TGTGCCAGCAGCTCCAGGGGGACTAGCAACTACGAGCAGTACTTC | CASSSRGTSNYEQYF
TRBD1 | many | 12 | TRBJ1-2 | TRBV7-9 | TGTGCCAGCAGCTTCGGACAGGGGGACTACACCTTC | CASSFGQGDYTF
TRBD1 | few | 15 | TRBJ1-4 | TRBV10-3 | TGTGCCATCAGTGAGTCGATGACAGGGGATGAAAAACTGTTTTTT | CAISESMTGDEKLFF
TRBD1 | NA | 17 | TRBJ2-1 | TRBV5-1 | TGCGCCAGCAGCTTGGCCCCCGGGGACAGGGACTACAATGAGCAGTTCTTC | CASSLAPGDRDYNEQFF
TRBD2 | few | 16 | TRBJ2-1 | TRBV7-2 | TGTGCCAGCAGCAGGACTAGCGGGGTCTACTACAATGAGCAGTTCTTC | CASSRTSGVYYNEQFF
NA | NA | 15 | TRBJ2-3 | TRBV20-1 | TGCAGTGCTAGAGATGATGCCAGGGAGCCAGATACGCAGTATTTT | CSARDDAREPDTQYF
NA | NA | 12 | TRBJ1-1 | TRBV25-1 | TGTGCCAGCAGGGGACAGAACACTGAAGCTTTCTTT | CASRGQNTEAFF
NA | few | 15 | TRBJ1-4 | TRBV7-9 | TGTGCCAGCAGCGGCGGGGCTACAACTAATGAAAAACTGTTTTTT | CASSGGATTNEKLFF
NA | NA | 18 | TRBJ1-1 | TRBV7-2 | TGTGCCAGCAGCCCCCCGTTTGGGCAGGGACCCGTGAACACTGAAGCTTTCTTT | CASSPPFGQGPVNTEAFF
TRBD2 | few | 14 | TRBJ2-7 | TRBV29-1 | TGCAGCGTTACCCCACTAGCGGGGACCTACGAGCAGTACTTC | CSVTPLAGTYEQYF
NA | many | 14 | TRBJ2-5 | TRBV5-1 | TGCGCCAGCAGCCCCGGACAGATTCGGGAGACCCAGTACTTC | CASSPGQIRETQYF
NA | NA | 14 | TRBJ2-7 | TRBV24-1 | TGTGCCACCAGTGATTTGCAACCGCTCTCCGAGCAGTACTTC | CATSDLQPLSEQYF
TRBD2 | NA | 15 | TRBJ2-3 | TRBV12-3/TRBV12-4 | TGTGCCAGCAGTTCCAAGCGGGGGAGGTCAGATACGCAGTATTTT | CASSSKRGRSDTQYF
NA | NA | 15 | TRBJ2-1 | TRBV5-6 | TGTGCCAGCAGACCCGGGGTGGGCTCCTACAATGAGCAGTTCTTC | CASRPGVGSYNEQFF
NA | few | 14 | TRBJ2-2 | TRBV7-2 | TGTGCCAGCAGCTTAGAGCGGGCCACCGGGGAGCTGTTTTTT | CASSLERATGELFF
NA | once | 13 | TRBJ2-1 | TRBV11-2 | TGTGCCAGCAGCGTAGAGGCCTTATATGAGCAGTTCTTC | CASSVEALYEQFF
TRBD2 | NA | 13 | TRBJ2-5 | TRBV10-3 | TGTGCCATCAGAGCGGGGGGTCAAGAGACCCAGTACTTC | CAIRAGGQETQYF
NA | few | 13 | TRBJ2-5 | TRBV10-2 | TGCGCCAGCAGGACTGGGGGCCAAGGGGCCCAGTACTTC | CASRTGGQGAQYF
NA | few | 13 | TRBJ2-7 | TRBV18 | TGTGCCAGCTCGGACACGAGAGATTACGAGCAGTACTTC | CASSDTRDYEQYF
TRBD1 | few | 16 | TRBJ2-1 | TRBV5-6 | TGTGCCAGCAGCTTGGCCGTGACAGGGGTATGGAATGAGCAGTTCTTC | CASSLAVTGVWNEQFF
NA | NA | 14 | TRBJ2-3 | TRBV15 | TGTGCCACCACCCAGCGGGTGAGCACAGATACGCAGTATTTT | CATTQRVSTDTQYF
NA | NA | 16 | TRBJ2-3 | TRBV7-9 | TGTGCCAGCAGCTTAGGGGTAGGCCAGGAGCAGGGTACGCAGTATTTT | CASSLGVGQEQGTQYF
TRBD1 | NA | 17 | TRBJ2-7 | TRBV28 | TGTGCCAGCAGTCGACAGGGGCCTTACCCCCGGGTCGTCGAGCAGTACTTC | CASSRQGPYPRVVEQYF
NA | NA | 12 | TRBJ2-7 | TRBV12-3/TRBV12-4 | TGTGCCAGCAGTTTTGCACAAAACGAGCAGTACTTC | CASSFAQNEQYF
NA | NA | 11 | TRBJ1-4 | TRBV6-6 | TGTGCCAGCAGTCCCGGTGGAAAACTGTTTTTT | CASSPGGKLFF
NA | NA | 14 | TRBJ2-6 | TRBV20-1 | TGCAGTGCTAGAGAAGACTCTGGGGCCAACGTCCTGACTTTC | CSAREDSGANVLTF
NA | few | 14 | TRBJ2-5 | TRBV6-2/TRBV6-3 | TGTGCCAGCAGTCGACAGGAGTACCAAGAGACCCAGTACTTC | CASSRQEYQETQYF
TRBD2 | NA | 14 | TRBJ2-1 | TRBV25-1 | TGTGCCAGCAGGATCGGGGGGTCCTACAATGAGAAGTTCTTC | CASRIGGSYNEKFF
NA | NA | 14 | TRBJ1-2 | TRBV6-2/TRBV6-3 | TGTGCCAGCGGGCCAGTGAGGGGTCCTTATGGCTACACCTTC | CASGPVRGPYGYTF
TRBD2 | NA | 16 | TRBJ2-1 | TRBV7-2 | TGTGCCAGCAGCTTAGTTGTTAGCGGGGGAAGCGATGAGCAGTTCTTC | CASSLVVSGGSDEQFF
NA | NA | 14 | TRBJ2-1 | TRBV29-1 | TGCAGCGTTGGGCTGTTTAGCTCCTACAATGAGCAGTTCTTC | CSVGLFSSYNEQFF
TRBD1 | NA | 16 | TRBJ2-2 | TRBV4-3 | TGCGCCAGCAGCCAAATACCGGGACAGGGGGCAGGGGAGCTGTTTTTT | CASSQIPGQGAGELFF
NA | few | 16 | TRBJ2-7 | TRBV11-1 | TGTGCCAGCAGCTACACTTTCGGGGCACAGGGCTACGAGCAGTACTTC | CASSYTFGAQGYEQYF
NA | NA | 12 | TRBJ2-4 | TRBV5-1 | TGCGCCAGCAGGGGGGGAGGCTACGAGCGGTACTTC | CASRGGGYERYF
TRBD1 | NA | 15 | TRBJ1-1 | TRBV9 | TGTGCCAGCAGCGTTGGGACAGGGATGAACACTGAAGCTTTCTTT | CASSVGTGMNTEAFF
NA | NA | 14 | TRBJ2-1 | TRBV10-3 | TGTGCCATCAGCCCAGTGAGCTCCTACAATGAGCAGTTCTTC | CAISPVSSYNEQFF
NA | few | 16 | TRBJ1-4 | TRBV3-1 | TGTGCCAGCAGCCAACTTGACGGGGGCCTTAATGAAAAACTGTTTTTT | CASSQLDGGLNEKLFF
NA | NA | 14 | TRBJ1-5 | TRBV15 | TGTGCCACCAGCAGAGATATGGGGGATCAGCCCCAGCATTTT | CATSRDMGDQPQHF
TRBD2 | NA | 16 | TRBJ2-3 | TRBV4-2 | TGTGCCAGCAGCCAAGATTCGCGGGGGTCCACAGATACGCAGTATTTT | CASSQDSRGSTDTQYF
NA | NA | 17 | TRBJ1-5 | TRBV7-2 | TGTGCCAGCAGCTCCGCCGACAGATTTTATAGCAATCAGCCCCAGCATTTT | CASSSADRFYSNQPQHF
NA | NA | 14 | TRBJ2-1 | TRBV6-2/TRBV6-3 | TGTGCCAGCAGTCACACCCGGGGACGGGCACGGCAGTTCTTC | CASSHTRGRARQFF
NA | few | 14 | TRBJ2-4 | TRBV20-1 | TGCAGTGCTAGAGCTCCCAGCGGGTCGCTCATTCAGTACTTC | CSARAPSGSLIQYF
TRBD1 | few | 15 | TRBJ2-7 | TRBV5-1 | TGCGCCAGCAGCCATGGGACAGCCACTTCCTACGAGCAGTACTTC | CASSHGTATSYEQYF